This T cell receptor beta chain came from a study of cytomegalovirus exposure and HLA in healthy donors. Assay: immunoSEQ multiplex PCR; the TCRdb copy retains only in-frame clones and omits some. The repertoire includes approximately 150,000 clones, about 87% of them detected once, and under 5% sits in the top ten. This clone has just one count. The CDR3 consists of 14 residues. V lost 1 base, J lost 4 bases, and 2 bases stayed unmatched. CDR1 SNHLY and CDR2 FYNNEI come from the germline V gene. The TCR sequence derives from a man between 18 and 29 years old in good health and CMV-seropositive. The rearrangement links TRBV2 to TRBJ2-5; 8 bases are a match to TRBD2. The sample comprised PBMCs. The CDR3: CASSEGLAGETQYF. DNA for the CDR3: TGTGCCAGCAGTGAAGGGCTAGCGGGAGAGACCCAGTACTTC.